What follows is one T cell receptor (beta chain) and its context. Its target is unknown. The data were taken from a study of T cell responses to AZD1222 COVID-19 vaccine. Whole-study results and caveats: Nearly half of spike-specific TCRs reportedly target variant regions that are unmutated in the B.1.351 and B.1.1.7 variants.

Germline loops: CDR1 MNHEY, CDR2 SVGAGI. The CDR3 contains 15 residues. V lost 6 bases and J lost 1, with 15 bases in between. Profiled with immunoSEQ multiplex PCR; TCRdb holds only in-frame clones, not every one. The sample has 75,000 to 80,000 clones; under 90% are singletons. This chain connects TRBV6-5 to TRBJ1-1, with a tentative D call TRBD1 (5 bases). This specimen was peripheral blood, taken 28 days after the second AZD1222 dose. The sequence was collected from an adult who received the AZD1222 COVID-19 vaccine. This CDR3 is CASRMAGSSNTEAFF. The CDR3 DNA reads TGTGCCAGCAGGATGGCAGGGAGCTCGAACACTGAAGCTTTCTTT.